These 5 T cell receptor beta chains came from one sample sequenced in a study of T cell responses to AZD1222 COVID-19 vaccine. The table came from immunoSEQ multiplex PCR; TCRdb's copy has only in-frame clones and leaves some out. The table shows some 150,000 clones, with approximately 88% occurring only once. The sequencing used peripheral blood, collected on day 0 of AZD1222 vaccination. The receptors were gathered from an adult in good health.

The CDR3 protein is CASRSDAGYGYTF. CDR3 coding DNA: TGTGCCAGCAGAAGCGACGCGGGCTATGGCTACACCTTC. This chain joins TRBV9 and TRBJ1-2; D ambiguous. The germline V gene has CDR1 SGDLS and CDR2 YYNGEE. This CDR3 is built from 13 residues. V was clipped by 5 bases and J by 4 bases, with 12 bases between them.

V gene TRBV5-5 combines with J gene TRBJ1-4; D is uncertain. The CDR3 extends over 14 amino acids. V was trimmed by 4 bases and J by 2 bases, leaving 9 bases between them. The germline gives CDR1 SGHKS, CDR2 YYEKEE (reference sequence). The CDR3 protein is CASSPTGTNEKLFF. In DNA form, the CDR3 reads TGTGCCAGCAGCCCCACCGGGACTAATGAAAAACTGTTTTTT. Drawing the rest from reference TRBV5-5 and TRBJ1-4, the complete variable domain is DAGVTQSPTHLIKTRGQQVTLRCSPISGHKSVSWYQQVLGQGPQFIFQYYEKEERGRGNFPDRFSARQFPNYSSELNVNALLLGDSALYLCASSPTGTNEKLFFGSGTQLSVL.

This chain connects TRBV27 to TRBJ1-2; D is unresolved. CDR1 is MNHEY and CDR2 is SMNVEV in the germline V gene (reference sequence). CDR3 length: 15 amino acids. Trimming left V 8 bases short and J 0 bases short, with 16 bases between. The CDR3 spells CASAQRTLANYGYTF. The DNA of the CDR3 is TGTGCCAGCGCCCAACGGACCTTAGCTAACTATGGCTACACCTTC.

This sequence joins TRBV4-3 and TRBJ1-2, with TRBD1 matching over 9 bases. Trimming took 0 bases from V and 10 from J; bases not matched to a gene: 12. CDR1 LGHNA and CDR2 YSLEER come from the germline V gene. The length of the CDR3 is 16 residues. This CDR3 is CASSQELRWDRVFYTF. The CDR3 DNA follows: TGCGCCAGCAGCCAAGAATTGAGGTGGGACAGGGTCTTCTACACCTTC.

This sequence joins TRBV29-1 and TRBJ1-2; tentative D call: TRBD1 (6 bases). V lost 5 bases and J lost 4, with 14 bases in between. Germline V gives CDR1 SQVTM, CDR2 ANQGSEA. This CDR3 comprises 13 residues. Written as DNA, the CDR3 is TGCAGCGTTCCCTCCGGGGGGCCCTATGGCTACACCTTC. Encoded protein: CSVPSGGPYGYTF.